One sample yielded the 23 T cell receptor beta chains listed below, sequenced in a study of breast tumors, draining lymph nodes, adjacent tissues. TCRdb analysed the multiplex PCR reads with MiXCR anew, one entry per CDR3 protein. The table lists about 110,000 distinct CDR3 sequences, 30% of them singletons. Breast cancer patients provided tissue from their axillary draining lymph nodes. The sequenced sample was axillary lymph node tissue. These receptors were collected from a female donor with breast cancer. Some clones in this sample may be carry-over from other donors' samples.

On this clonotype itself: A single base separates this from a much larger clone, so it may be a read error. V gene TRBV7-9 combines with J gene TRBJ1-2; maybe TRBD1 (5 bases). The CDR3 runs to 14 residues. Germline CDR1 reads SEHNR; CDR2 reads FQNEAQ (reference sequence). CDR3 sequence reads: CASSLAGSNYGYSF. The CDR3 DNA reads as TGTGCCAGCAGCTTGGCAGGGTCTAACTATGGCTACTCCTTC. Supplemented by reference TRBV7-9 and TRBJ1-2, the full variable domain reads DTGVSQNPRHKITKRGQNVTFRCDPISEHNRLYWYRQTLGQGPEFLTYFQNEAQLEKSRLLSDRFSAERPKGSFSTLEIQRTEQGDSAMYLCASSLAGSNYGYSFGSGTRLTVV.

This clonotype was found a few times. The CDR3 reads CASSLMNSPLHF. The CDR3 DNA sequence: TGCGCCAGCAGCTTGATGAATTCACCCCTCCACTTT. V usage is TRBV5-1 and J usage is TRBJ1-6; D remains ambiguous. CDR3 size: 12 residues. Per germline, CDR1 SGHRS and CDR2 YFSETQ. V shed 1 base and J shed 7 bases, with 3 bases lying between them. Full variable domain (outside the CDR3, taken from reference TRBV5-1 and TRBJ1-6): KAGVTQTPRYLIKTRGQQVTLSCSPISGHRSVSWYQQTPGQGLQFLFEYFSETQRNKGNFPGRFSGRQFSNSRSEMNVSTLELGDSALYLCASSLMNSPLHFGNGTRLTVT.

Note on this clonotype: Mismatch with germline at one junction end may stem from a read error. This chain links TRBV2 with TRBJ2-5; the match to TRBD1 covers 8 bases. The V gene's germline CDR1 is SNHLY and CDR2 FYNNEI. The CDR3 has 14 residues. CDR3 nucleotides: TGTGCTAGCACTTGGACAGGGCTGGGTGGGACCCAGTACTTC. Translated, it gives CASTWTGLGGTQYF.

This clonotype has at least ten counts. The chain uses TRBV12-3 or TRBV12-4 and TRBJ2-7, with D perhaps TRBD1 (5 bases). This CDR3 has 12 residues. The ends were cut back, 7 bases at V and 2 bases at J, with 9 bases in the middle. CDR3 coding DNA: TGTGCCAGCACAGGGCCAACCTACGAGCAGTACTTC. Translating it yields CASTGPTYEQYF.

This clonotype was seen at least ten times. This sequence joins TRBV12-3 or TRBV12-4 and TRBJ1-3; D gene unclear. V lost 6 bases and J lost 0, with 9 bases in between. The CDR3 totals 14 residues. CDR3 amino acids: CASSPSYSGNTIYF. DNA for the CDR3: TGTGCCAGCAGCCCCTCTTACTCTGGAAACACCATATATTTT.

This clonotype appeared many times. The V and J genes are TRBV2 and TRBJ2-1, with D hard to call. CDR3 size: 11 residues. Germline values: CDR1 SNHLY, CDR2 FYNNEI. V lost 2 bases and J lost 7, with 3 bases in between. This chain's CDR3 is CASSERNEQFF. The CDR3 coding sequence is TGTGCCAGCAGTGAAAGGAATGAGCAGTTCTTC.

This clonotype was recorded many times. V gene TRBV15 combines with J gene TRBJ2-3; 8 bases align to TRBD2. The V gene's germline CDR1 is LNHNV and CDR2 YYDKDF (reference sequence). The junction had 12 bases not matched to a gene; V was cut back by 5 bases and J by 5 bases. The CDR3 extends over 16 amino acids. Written as DNA, the CDR3 is TGTGCCACCAGCCCTACGGGGGCTAGCGGGCGAGATACGCAGTATTTT. Amino acids: CATSPTGASGRDTQYF.

At least ten counts were recorded for this clonotype. This sequence joins TRBV20-1 and TRBJ2-7; D not certain. From germline, CDR1 is DFQATT and CDR2 SNEGSKA (reference sequence). The V end was cut by 3 bases, the J end by 4 bases, with 7 bases between. The CDR3 totals 11 residues. The CDR3: CSASRGYEQYF. The CDR3 DNA is TGCAGTGCTAGTCGCGGATACGAGCAGTACTTC.

Ten or more counts support this clonotype. The chain couples TRBV5-8 to TRBJ2-1, with 7 bases lining up with TRBD2. Germline CDR1 SGHTS, CDR2 YDEGEE. This CDR3 is built from 16 residues. The V segment lost 4 bases and the J segment 5 bases; nucleotides outside the gene matches: 12. This chain's CDR3 is CASSRAERGINNEQFF. The CDR3 bases are TGTGCCAGCAGCAGGGCGGAGCGGGGTATAAACAATGAGCAGTTCTTC.

The chain links TRBV28 to TRBJ2-2; TRBD1 aligns across 8 bases. V trimming: 5 bases; J trimming: 0 bases; junction bases outside the gene matches: 8. The germline gives CDR1 MDHEN, CDR2 SYDVKM. This CDR3 has 17 amino acids. The CDR3 DNA is TGTGCCAGCAGTCCAGGGACAGGCGCCGCGAACACCGGGGAGCTGTTTTTT. Encoded protein: CASSPGTGAANTGELFF.

The chain recombines TRBV6-4 with TRBJ2-1; no firm D call. Trimming left V 5 bases short and J 4 bases short, with 12 bases between. Germline V gene lookup returns CDR1 MRHNA and CDR2 SNTAGT. There are 14 residues in the CDR3. CDR3 region: CASSLNGLYNEQFF. The DNA for the CDR3 is TGTGCCAGCAGTCTAAACGGCCTGTACAATGAGCAGTTCTTC.

There are many counts of this clonotype. This chain uses TRBV11-3 with TRBJ2-7; TRBD1 agrees at 10 bases. The CDR3 runs 13 residues. In germline, CDR1 is SGHNT, CDR2 YENEEA. J was trimmed by 7 bases and V by 5 bases; bases with no gene match: 5. Here the CDR3 reads CASSLGQGGEQYF. DNA for the CDR3: TGTGCCAGCAGCCTCGGACAGGGGGGGGAGCAGTACTTC.

The sample holds many counts of this clonotype. A read error may be the cause here, since a much bigger clone is one base away. The chain has TRBV9 and TRBJ1-2, with no clear D. The CDR3 length is 14 residues. CDR1 and CDR2 (germline): SGDLS, YYNGEE. CDR3 amino acids: CASSNADMDYGYAF. DNA for the CDR3: TGTGCCAGCAGCAACGCAGACATGGACTATGGCTACGCCTTC.

This clonotype was counted at least ten times. This sequence joins TRBV29-1 and TRBJ2-7, with D possibly being TRBD2 (5 bases). The V end was cut by 2 bases, the J end by 2 bases, with 13 bases between. The CDR3 sequence is 14 residues long. CDR1 SQVTM and CDR2 ANQGSEA come from the germline V gene. The chain's CDR3 is CSVETGKVTYEQYF. DNA for the CDR3: TGCAGCGTTGAAACGGGAAAGGTTACCTACGAGCAGTACTTC.

The chain is built from TRBV7-2 and TRBJ2-7, with 8 bases matching TRBD2. CDR3 length: 17 residues. The trim removed 1 base at V and 8 bases at J, leaving 16 bases unmatched. Germline V CDR1 and CDR2: SGHTA, FQGNSA. Written as DNA, the CDR3 is TGTGCCAGCAGCTTAGGACGGCCTGCCGGGGGGGCGGGGCAGCAGTACTTC. Amino acid sequence: CASSLGRPAGGAGQQYF.

The V gene is TRBV12-3 or TRBV12-4, the J gene TRBJ2-3, with D tentatively TRBD2 (6 bases). CDR3 length: 15 amino acids. Trimming took 4 bases from V and 11 from J, leaving 22 bases between them. As DNA, the CDR3 is TGTGCCAGCAGTTCTCGTGGCAGGAGGACTAATGAGCAGTATTTT. Amino acid sequence: CASSSRGRRTNEQYF.

This clonotype turned up a few times. The chain couples TRBV28 to TRBJ2-6; TRBD2 aligns across 10 bases. The CDR3 is 17 amino acids. The ends lost 2 bases at V and 2 bases at J; junction bases unmatched: 3. Per germline, CDR1 MDHEN and CDR2 SYDVKM. Here the CDR3 DNA reads TGTGCCAGCAGTTTAGGCCTAGCGGGAGCTGGGGCCAACGTCCTGACTTTC. Its protein is CASSLGLAGAGANVLTF.

Only one count was recorded for this clonotype. At one end, the junction sequence differs from germline, possibly due to a read error. V usage is TRBV2 and J usage is TRBJ2-1; D could derive from TRBD1 or TRBD2 (5 bases each). The length of the CDR3 is 13 residues. Germline loops: CDR1 SNHLY, CDR2 FYNNEI. The CDR3 is CASGGRAYSEQFF. The CDR3 DNA reads as TGTGCCAGCGGGGGACGGGCCTACAGTGAGCAGTTCTTC.

In this sample, this clonotype turned up many times. The chain uses TRBV30 and TRBJ2-3, with D maybe TRBD2 (5 bases). This CDR3 spans 16 amino acids. Germline values: CDR1 GTSNPN, CDR2 SVGIG (reference sequence). V was pared by 0 bases and J by 0 bases, with 13 bases between. CDR3 sequence: CAWSVGWRTSTDTQYF. CDR3 DNA: TGTGCCTGGAGTGTAGGGTGGCGGACTAGCACAGATACGCAGTATTTT.

The chain has TRBV19 and TRBJ2-1; the match to TRBD2 covers 10 bases. The CDR3 is 16 residues long. The V segment lost 3 bases and the J segment 5 bases; nucleotides outside the gene matches: 7. CDR1 and CDR2 from the germline V gene are LNHDA and SQIVND (reference sequence). This CDR3 is CASSIQGTSANNEQFF. The CDR3 DNA reads as TGTGCCAGTAGTATTCAAGGGACTAGCGCCAACAATGAGCAGTTCTTC.

In its sample, this clonotype was seen many times. The chain is built from TRBV7-2 and TRBJ2-1; 11 positions agree with TRBD2. Losses at the gene ends were 5 bases for V and 6 bases for J; bases not matched to a gene: 6. The V gene's germline CDR1 is SGHTA and CDR2 FQGNSA. The CDR3 totals 15 residues. The CDR3: CASSLTSGSSNEQFF. CDR3 nucleotide sequence: TGTGCCAGCAGCCTTACTAGCGGGAGTTCCAATGAGCAGTTCTTC.

This clonotype was seen only a few times. One end of the junction does not line up with germline, which may come from a read error. The chain has TRBV28 and TRBJ2-7, with unresolved D. The CDR3 has 15 amino acids. Germline V CDR1 and CDR2: MDHEN, SYDVKM. The CDR3 DNA sequence: TGTGCCAGCAGTTTCTCTGCGGACGGAACCTACGAGCGGTACTTC. It is translated as CASSFSADGTYERYF.

This chain uses TRBV20-1 with TRBJ2-3, with D hard to call. Germline CDR1 and CDR2: DFQATT and SNEGSKA (reference sequence). V lost 3 bases and J lost 4, with 11 bases in between. This CDR3 comprises 13 residues. CDR3 region: CSARARNADTQYF. CDR3 in DNA: TGCAGTGCTAGGGCAAGGAACGCAGATACGCAGTATTTT.